Below, 15 T cell receptor beta chains from the same sample are listed, as sequenced in a study of control samples from healthy donors and cancer patients. The assay was immunoSEQ multiplex PCR, and TCRdb's table has in-frame clones only and misses some. The sample lists about 160,000 clones, roughly 94% occurring once. Source material: blood. The receptors were gathered from a woman aged 40 to 49 in good health.

This chain links TRBV6-6 with TRBJ1-6, with TRBD1 as a possible D gene (5 bases). Germline V CDR1 and CDR2: MNHNY, SVGAGI (reference sequence). The CDR3 totals 12 residues. V dropped 2 bases and J dropped 14 bases, with 10 bases sitting between them. The CDR3: CASSYRGETLHF. The CDR3 DNA reads as TGTGCCAGCAGTTACCGGGGGGAGACCCTCCACTTT.

V and J are TRBV10-3 and TRBJ2-5, with a possible D match to TRBD1 (6 bases). V was trimmed by 5 bases and J by 5 bases, leaving 15 bases between them. There are 14 residues in the CDR3. Germline V gene lookup returns CDR1 ENHRY and CDR2 SYGVKD. CDR3 in DNA: TGTGCCATCAGTTCCTGGGATAGGGGGGAGACCCAGTACTTC. It is translated as CAISSWDRGETQYF.

This chain connects TRBV14 to TRBJ2-5, with D perhaps being TRBD1 or TRBD2 (5 bases each). The CDR3 loop spans 14 amino acids. The V end was cut by 3 bases, the J end by 1 base, with 9 bases between. Germline CDR1 SGHDN, CDR2 FVKESK. CDR3: CASSHYGGQETQYF. The CDR3 coding sequence is TGTGCCAGCAGCCACTATGGGGGCCAAGAGACCCAGTACTTC.

The chain couples TRBV7-2 to TRBJ1-4; D is unclear. The CDR3 spans 14 residues. Germline V gene sequence: CDR1 SGHTA, CDR2 FQGNSA. Trimming took 5 bases from V and 2 from J, leaving 9 bases between them. In DNA, the CDR3 is TGTGCCAGCAGCGCATTAGGGACTAATGAAAAACTGTTTTTT. Its protein product is CASSALGTNEKLFF.

This chain joins TRBV4-1 and TRBJ1-1; 9 nucleotides agree with TRBD1. Germline V lookup: CDR1 MGHRA, CDR2 YSYEKL. CDR3 size: 16 residues. V lost 4 bases, J lost 6 bases, and 12 bases stayed unmatched. The CDR3 region has the DNA TGCGCCAGCAGCCTTCTTTTTGGGGACAGGGTTGCTGAAGCTTTCTTT. Its translation: CASSLLFGDRVAEAFF.

The chain is built from TRBV6-4 and TRBJ2-1, with unresolved D. V was pared by 2 bases and J by 6 bases, with 8 bases between. This CDR3 has 13 residues. Per germline, CDR1 MRHNA and CDR2 SNTAGT. CDR3 protein: CASSDGLTNEQFF. The CDR3 DNA follows: TGTGCCAGCAGTGACGGGCTAACCAATGAGCAGTTCTTC.

The V call is TRBV30, the J call TRBJ1-1; D is undetermined. Germline V CDR1 and CDR2: GTSNPN, SVGIG (reference sequence). CDR3 length equals 13 residues. Trimming shortened V by 3 bases and J by 1 base, and 9 bases separated the two germline ends. Here the CDR3 reads CAWRSQTNTEAFF. The CDR3 DNA reads TGTGCCTGGAGAAGTCAGACGAACACTGAAGCTTTCTTT.

This chain joins TRBV4-3 and TRBJ2-4; TRBD2 agrees at 11 bases. This CDR3 spans 17 amino acids. Looked up from germline, CDR1 is LGHNA and CDR2 is YSLEER. V trimming: 0 bases; J trimming: 7 bases; junction bases outside the gene matches: 8. As DNA, the CDR3 is TGCGCCAGCAGCCAAGACCCTAGCGGGGGGCGGCGGAACATTCAGTACTTC. Its translation: CASSQDPSGGRRNIQYF.

V and J are TRBV10-3 and TRBJ2-2; perhaps TRBD2 as D (5 bases). The CDR3 is made up of 13 amino acids. Germline V gene sequence: CDR1 ENHRY, CDR2 SYGVKD. Trimming shortened V by 4 bases and J by 5 bases, and 8 bases separated the two germline ends. CDR3 bases: TGTGCCATCAGTGGGGAGTTGACCGGGGAGCTGTTTTTT. Amino acid sequence: CAISGELTGELFF.

The chain has TRBV7-8 and TRBJ2-2; D perhaps matches TRBD2 (5 bases). The CDR3 is made up of 15 amino acids. Germline V gives CDR1 SGHVS, CDR2 FQNEAQ. The germline V and J ends were trimmed by 3 bases and 3 bases, with 11 bases remaining between them. CDR3: CASSLNLAYTGELFF. CDR3 coding DNA: TGTGCCAGCAGCTTGAATCTAGCCTACACCGGGGAGCTGTTTTTT.

The chain uses TRBV6-5 and TRBJ1-4; D is uncertain. The V gene's germline CDR1 is MNHEY and CDR2 SVGAGI. The length of the CDR3 is 15 residues. Between the trimmed V and J ends, which lost 6 bases and 8 bases, there was a span of 19 bases. The CDR3 coding sequence is TGTGCCAGCAGATCAACAGACCAGGCGATCGAAAAACTGTTTTTT. Translating it yields CASRSTDQAIEKLFF.

The J gene is TRBJ2-1, the V gene TRBV6-6, with D perhaps TRBD1 (6 bases). Trimming removed 5 bases at V and 9 bases at J, with 11 bases between. CDR1 is MNHNY, CDR2 SVGAGI, per germline (reference sequence). The CDR3 contains 12 residues. CDR3 nucleotides: TGTGCCAGCAGTAACAGGGATGGTGAGCAGTTCTTC. Protein product: CASSNRDGEQFF.

The chain carries TRBV18 and TRBJ2-2, with 9 bases that match TRBD2. The trim removed 3 bases at V and 4 bases at J, leaving 3 bases unmatched. The germline gives CDR1 KGHSH, CDR2 LQKENI. The CDR3 length is 15 residues. The CDR3 region has the DNA TGTGCCAGCTCACCGGGACTAGCAGGCACCGGGGAGCTGTTTTTT. Protein: CASSPGLAGTGELFF. Supplemented by reference TRBV18 and TRBJ2-2, the full variable domain reads NAGVMQNPRHLVRRRGQEARLRCSPMKGHSHVYWYRQLPEEGLKFMVYLQKENIIDESGMPKERFSAEFPKEGPSILRIQQVVRGDSAAYFCASSPGLAGTGELFFGEGSRLTVL.

The J gene is TRBJ1-2, the V gene TRBV19; D gene uncertain. The germline V gene encodes CDR1 LNHDA and CDR2 SQIVND (reference sequence). The CDR3 loop spans 11 amino acids. V shed 5 bases and J shed 7 bases, with 8 bases lying between them. The CDR3 region has the DNA TGTGCCAGTAGTTTGGCCTCTGGCTACACCTTC. Translation gives CASSLASGYTF.

This rearrangement joins TRBV20-1 to TRBJ1-1; the D is unclear. Trimming cost V 3 bases and J 5 bases, with 13 bases left between them. This CDR3 has 13 residues. CDR1 is DFQATT and CDR2 is SNEGSKA in the germline V gene (reference sequence). The chain's CDR3 is CSASVTGGTEAFF. The CDR3 DNA reads TGCAGTGCTAGTGTCACGGGAGGGACTGAAGCTTTCTTT.